Each of the 26 T cell receptor beta chains below was sequenced from the same sample in a study of cytomegalovirus exposure and HLA in healthy donors. With 60 Vbeta and 13 Jbeta primers, the PCR was carried out. The repertoire was sequenced with immunoSEQ multiplex PCR; TCRdb's copy has only in-frame clones and lacks some. Seen here are about 160,000 clones, approximately 85% observed once, and the top ten hold roughly 2.2%. The specimen sequenced was PBMCs. These receptors were collected from a man aged 18 to 30 in good health and CMV-seropositive.

The chain uses TRBV4-2 and TRBJ2-5; TRBD2 agrees at 7 bases. The DNA end favors TRBJ2-7, so the J call may be wrong. Looked up from germline, CDR1 is LGHNA and CDR2 is YNFKEQ. CDR3 length equals 14 residues. The CDR3 DNA sequence: TGTGCCAGCAGCCAAGGGGAGGGAGGGTACGAGCAGTACTTC. Its protein is CASSQGEGGYEQYF.

The rearrangement links TRBV7-9 to TRBJ2-3, with a possible D match to TRBD2 (6 bases). This CDR3 comprises 14 residues. Germline V gene data show CDR1 as SEHNR and CDR2 as FQNEAQ (reference sequence). Trimming pared 4 bases from V and 4 bases from J, leaving 12 bases between. The CDR3 loop reads CASSSGRGSDTQYF. In nucleotides, the CDR3 is TGTGCCAGCAGCTCCGGTCGGGGGTCAGATACGCAGTATTTT. Together with reference TRBV7-9 and TRBJ2-3, the CDR3 gives the full variable domain: DTGVSQNPRHKITKRGQNVTFRCDPISEHNRLYWYRQTLGQGPEFLTYFQNEAQLEKSRLLSDRFSAERPKGSFSTLEIQRTEQGDSAMYLCASSSGRGSDTQYFGPGTRLTVL.

This clone occurred a few times. The CDR3 region is CAISESDSNTEAFF. CDR3 bases: TGTGCCATCAGTGAATCGGACTCGAACACTGAAGCTTTCTTT. The chain uses TRBV10-3 and TRBJ1-1; D not certain. CDR1 ENHRY and CDR2 SYGVKD come from the germline V gene. The CDR3 is 14 amino acids. Trimming left V 3 bases short and J 1 base short, with 9 bases between.

To note about this clone: At one end, the junction sequence differs from germline, possibly due to a read error. The rearrangement joins TRBV7-7 to TRBJ2-5, with 7 bases lining up with TRBD1. CDR1 and CDR2 (germline): SSHAT, FNYEAQ (reference sequence). The CDR3 is made up of 14 amino acids. The CDR3 sequence: CASSSHRGGETQYF. CDR3 sequence (DNA): TGTGCTAGCAGCTCTCACAGGGGCGGGGAGACCCAGTACTTC. The full variable domain, in which reference TRBV7-7 and TRBJ2-5 provide the parts outside the CDR3, is GAGVSQSPRYKVTKRGQDVTLRCDPISSHATLYWYQQALGQGPEFLTYFNYEAQPDKSGLPSDRFSAERPEGSISTLTIQRTEQRDSAMYRCASSSHRGGETQYFGPGTRLLVL.

This rearrangement joins TRBV30 to TRBJ2-6, with D possibly being TRBD1 (6 bases). The CDR3 runs to 17 residues. V was pared by 0 bases and J by 0 bases, with 12 bases between. Germline assignment: CDR1 GTSNPN and CDR2 SVGIG (reference sequence). The CDR3 reads CAWSVGQGLSGANVLTF. CDR3 DNA sequence: TGTGCCTGGAGTGTAGGGCAGGGGCTCTCTGGGGCCAACGTCCTGACTTTC.

The V and J genes are TRBV14 and TRBJ2-7; TRBD1 agrees at 7 bases. J was trimmed by 2 bases and V by 1 base; bases with no gene match: 5. Germline-derived CDR1 and CDR2 are SGHDN and FVKESK. The CDR3 runs 15 residues. CDR3 sequence: CASSQASTGAYEQYF. CDR3 nucleotide sequence: TGTGCCAGCAGCCAAGCCTCCACAGGGGCCTACGAGCAGTACTTC.

The chain employs TRBV30 and TRBJ2-5; D is undetermined. Between the trimmed V and J ends, which lost 2 bases and 5 bases, there was a span of 6 bases. The V gene's germline CDR1 is GTSNPN and CDR2 SVGIG (reference sequence). The CDR3 has 11 residues. The CDR3 DNA sequence: TGTGCCTGGAGTAGGCGGGAGACCCAGTACTTC. Translating gives CAWSRRETQYF.

This clone was counted between two and nine times. This sequence joins TRBV11-3 and TRBJ2-7, with a tentative D call TRBD1 (6 bases). V was shortened by 2 bases and J by 2 bases, with 22 bases between the two germline ends. This CDR3 has 18 amino acids. CDR1 SGHNT and CDR2 YENEEA come from the germline V gene. The DNA for the CDR3 is TGTGCCAGCAGCTTAACCCTCGGCCCCTCTCAGGGGACCTACGAGCAGTACTTC. This sequence encodes CASSLTLGPSQGTYEQYF.

V usage is TRBV12-5 and J usage is TRBJ1-1, with a tentative D call TRBD1 (5 bases). V was trimmed by 8 bases and J by 0 bases, leaving 13 bases between them. Germline lookup yields CDR1 LGHNT and CDR2 FRNRAP. The CDR3 runs to 14 residues. The CDR3 protein is CASMGHRVNTEAFF. CDR3 nucleotide sequence: TGTGCTAGTATGGGGCATAGAGTGAACACTGAAGCTTTCTTT.

The chain uses TRBV7-2 and TRBJ2-7, with TRBD2 as a possible D gene (5 bases). Germline V gene lookup returns CDR1 SGHTA and CDR2 FQGNSA. The CDR3 consists of 12 residues. This CDR3 reads CAVGDRPMEQYF. DNA for the CDR3: TGTGCTGTCGGGGATCGCCCTATGGAGCAGTACTTC.

This chain connects TRBV4-3 to TRBJ1-5, with TRBD1 matching over 10 bases. The germline V gene has CDR1 LGHNA and CDR2 YSLEER. The trim removed 3 bases at V and 5 bases at J, leaving 10 bases unmatched. The CDR3 spans 17 residues. CDR3 region: CASSHLCPDRGDQPQHF. The CDR3 DNA reads as TGCGCCAGCAGCCATCTATGCCCGGACAGGGGGGATCAGCCCCAGCATTTT.

This clone was detected only a few times. The DNA for the CDR3 is TGTGCCAGCAGCCTATCTGGGGCTACCTACAATGAGCAGTTCTTC. It codes for CASSLSGATYNEQFF. The chain carries TRBV5-4 and TRBJ2-1, with D maybe TRBD1 (5 bases). Germline V gene sequence: CDR1 SGHNT, CDR2 YYREEE (reference sequence). The CDR3 is 15 residues long. V was pared by 4 bases and J by 2 bases, with 13 bases between.

This chain connects TRBV28 to TRBJ2-7; D possibly corresponds to TRBD2 (6 bases). Trimming took off 5 bases at V and 2 bases at J, with 13 bases between the two ends. The CDR3 extends over 14 amino acids. The germline CDR1 and CDR2 sequences are MDHEN and SYDVKM. This CDR3 is CASSVRDLAYEQYF. CDR3 sequence (DNA): TGTGCCAGCAGTGTCCGGGACTTAGCCTACGAGCAGTACTTC.

This clone was counted a single time. The chain recombines TRBV2 with TRBJ2-7; 7 positions match TRBD1. This CDR3 comprises 13 residues. Per germline, CDR1 SNHLY and CDR2 FYNNEI. V gave up 6 bases and J gave up 5 bases; unmatched junction bases: 7. The chain's CDR3 is CASREGASDEQYF. CDR3 nucleotides: TGTGCCAGCAGAGAGGGGGCGTCTGACGAGCAGTACTTC.

V is TRBV6-5 and J is TRBJ1-5; tentative D call: TRBD1 (6 bases). The CDR3 is 15 residues long. V lost 0 bases to trimming and J lost 7 bases, with 13 bases between them. Germline V gene sequence: CDR1 MNHEY, CDR2 SVGAGI. CDR3: CASSYSGGGRQPQHF. The CDR3 nucleotides are TGTGCCAGCAGTTACTCGGGAGGGGGAAGGCAGCCCCAGCATTTT.

V and J are TRBV4-3 and TRBJ1-5, with 8 positions matching TRBD1. Trimming took 0 bases from V and 2 from J; bases not matched to a gene: 0. This CDR3 is built from 15 residues. Germline V gene data show CDR1 as LGHNA and CDR2 as YSLEER. The CDR3 region is CASSQETGGNQPQHF. The CDR3 region has the DNA TGCGCCAGCAGCCAAGAGACAGGGGGCAATCAGCCCCAGCATTTT.

This chain connects TRBV5-1 to TRBJ1-2; D is unclear. CDR3 length equals 13 residues. The germline CDR1 and CDR2 sequences are SGHRS and YFSETQ. Trimming shortened V by 2 bases and J by 7 bases, and 12 bases separated the two germline ends. The chain's CDR3 is CASSFDGVAGYTF. The CDR3 DNA follows: TGCGCCAGCAGCTTCGACGGGGTAGCTGGCTACACCTTC.

The chain employs TRBV13 and TRBJ2-4; unclear D gene. With 3 bases removed from V and 9 bases from J, the gap between germline ends came to 12 bases. Germline lookup yields CDR1 PRHDT and CDR2 FYEKMQ (reference sequence). This CDR3 region has 13 residues. The CDR3 here is CASSFAESGIQYF. In DNA form, the CDR3 reads TGTGCCAGCAGCTTTGCCGAATCGGGCATTCAGTACTTC. The complete variable domain, with remaining parts taken from reference TRBV13 and TRBJ2-4, reads AAGVIQSPRHLIKEKRETATLKCYPIPRHDTVYWYQQGPGQDPQFLISFYEKMQSDKGSIPDRFSAQQFSDYHSELNMSSLELGDSALYFCASSFAESGIQYFGAGTRLSVL.

The chain is built from TRBV6-6 and TRBJ2-2; 7 bases agree with TRBD2. The CDR3 sequence is 15 residues long. J was trimmed by 6 bases and V by 6 bases; bases with no gene match: 10. Germline values: CDR1 MNHNY, CDR2 SVGAGI (reference sequence). The CDR3, as DNA: TGTGCCAGCAGCCAGGGACTAAAGATAGCCGGGGAGCTGTTTTTT. Its protein is CASSQGLKIAGELFF.

This chain joins TRBV25-1 and TRBJ2-5; 8 bases line up with TRBD2. The CDR3 spans 14 residues. The V segment lost 6 bases and the J segment 1 base; nucleotides outside the gene matches: 4. Germline loops: CDR1 MGHDK, CDR2 SYGVNS. CDR3 amino acids: CASRRGELQETQYF. In nucleotides, the CDR3 is TGTGCCAGCAGGCGGGGGGAACTCCAAGAGACCCAGTACTTC.

This clone was picked up one time. The J gene is TRBJ2-1, the V gene TRBV9; the D is unclear. This CDR3 spans 17 amino acids. The V and J ends lost 2 bases and 0 bases respectively, with 15 bases between them. Germline-derived CDR1 and CDR2 are SGDLS and YYNGEE. The CDR3 here is CASSVQLLPSSYNEQFF. CDR3 nucleotide sequence: TGTGCCAGCAGCGTTCAACTACTCCCTTCCTCCTACAATGAGCAGTTCTTC.

CDR3 DNA: TGTGCCAGCAGCGTGCTCCAGGGGAAATATAATTCACCCCTCCACTTT. Its translation: CASSVLQGKYNSPLHF. The chain links TRBV5-8 to TRBJ1-6; TRBD1 is a possible D gene (6 bases). Trimming shortened V by 4 bases and J by 4 bases, and 15 bases separated the two germline ends. Germline CDR1 SGHTS, CDR2 YDEGEE. This CDR3 has 16 residues.

The chain carries TRBV7-2 and TRBJ2-3; 12 positions agree with TRBD2. Trimming took 5 bases from V and 4 from J; bases not matched to a gene: 7. CDR1 is SGHTA and CDR2 is FQGNSA in the germline V gene. The CDR3 has 16 amino acids. CDR3 sequence reads: CASSPLAGGGADTQYF. As DNA, the CDR3 is TGTGCCAGCAGCCCCCTAGCGGGGGGGGGCGCAGATACGCAGTATTTT.

The V and J genes are TRBV5-6 and TRBJ1-5; D is undetermined. V was trimmed by 5 bases and J by 3 bases, leaving 18 bases between them. The CDR3 sequence is 16 residues long. In germline, CDR1 is SGHDT, CDR2 YYEEEE. CDR3 bases: TGTGCCAGCAGGTCGACGGGGTCCGGTGACAATCAGCCCCAGCATTTT. Its protein is CASRSTGSGDNQPQHF.

This chain connects TRBV19 to TRBJ1-6; D is undetermined. With 6 bases removed from V and 6 bases from J, the gap between germline ends came to 9 bases. The CDR3 is 13 residues long. CDR1 and CDR2 from the germline V gene are LNHDA and SQIVND (reference sequence). The DNA of the CDR3 is TGTGCCAGTAGCCAGGACTTTAATTCACCCCTCCACTTT. It codes for CASSQDFNSPLHF.

Here the CDR3 DNA reads TGTGCCAGCTCAGCCAAGGGACACCAGAACACTGAAGCTTTCTTT. Protein: CASSAKGHQNTEAFF. The chain links TRBV18 to TRBJ1-1, with D possibly TRBD1 on 6 matching bases. The CDR3 has 15 amino acids. Germline assignment: CDR1 KGHSH and CDR2 LQKENI. V lost 5 bases, J lost 1 base, and 14 bases lay in between.